The present T cell receptor (beta chain) was sequenced within a study of shared clonotypes between healthy human individuals. As for the study in general: Per-donor plates numbered three CD4 naive, three CD4 memory, two CD8 naive and one CD8 memory.

Germline CDR1 is SGHTA and CDR2 is FQGNSA. The CDR3 is 14 residues long. Trimming stripped 1 base from V and 2 bases from J, with 9 bases between. Positively selected for CCR7, the CD45RO-negative cells used as naive CD8 cells excluded terminally differentiated effector memory CD45RA+ cells. This clone has only one observation. The authors split each subset's genomic DNA evenly across several immunoSEQ plates. Data came from immunoSEQ multiplex PCR; TCRdb stores just in-frame clones and leaves some out. The sample yields 550,000 to 600,000 clones, about 98% seen once. The origin of this receptor is a man aged 30-40 years in good health. The rearrangement links TRBV7-2 to TRBJ2-7; D gene unclear. Source material: naive CD8+ T cells sorted from blood. CDR3 bases: TGTGCCAGCAGCTTAGTCCTACCCCCCTACGAGCAGTACTTC. Translated: CASSLVLPPYEQYF.